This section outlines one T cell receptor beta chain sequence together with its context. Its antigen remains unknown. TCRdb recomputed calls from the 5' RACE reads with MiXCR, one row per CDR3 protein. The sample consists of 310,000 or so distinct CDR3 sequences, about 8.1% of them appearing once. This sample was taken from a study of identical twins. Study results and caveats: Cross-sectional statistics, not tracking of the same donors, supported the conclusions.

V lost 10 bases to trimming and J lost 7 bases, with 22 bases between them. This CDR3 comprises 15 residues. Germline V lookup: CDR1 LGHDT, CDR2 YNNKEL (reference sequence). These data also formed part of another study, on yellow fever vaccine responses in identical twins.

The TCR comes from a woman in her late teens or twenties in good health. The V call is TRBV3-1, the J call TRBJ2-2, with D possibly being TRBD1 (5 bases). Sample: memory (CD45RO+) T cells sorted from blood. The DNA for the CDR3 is TGTGCCACCTCCCAGAATTATCAGGGTATCGGGGAGCTGTTTTTT. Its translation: CATSQNYQGIGELFF.